The rows below give T cell receptor beta chains drawn from one sample of a study of T cells in Graves' hyperthyroidism and ophthalmopathy. TCRdb fed the multiplex PCR reads into MiXCR, producing one record per CDR3 protein. The table shows approximately 530,000 distinct CDR3 sequences, with around 15% occurring only once. Sample: blood. The receptors were gathered from a woman aged 18-30 years with Graves' hyperthyroidism. Each CDR3 is given with its conserved first and last residue. Fields, in order: V gene, clone size, J gene, D gene, CDR3 DNA, CDR3 protein. A D gene is named only where the DNA matches it firmly. The size of a clone is reported for some rows only, either as once, few or many, or as a class for expanded clones.

TRBV28	many	TRBJ2-3	NA	TGTGCCAGCTACGGTGGGTTTAATACGCAGTATTTT	CASYGGFNTQYF
TRBV18	NA	TRBJ2-5	NA	TGTGCCAGCTCACCACGCCCGACAGACGAATATGGGACCCAGTACTTC	CASSPRPTDEYGTQYF
TRBV12-3/TRBV12-4	many	TRBJ1-2	TRBD1	TGTGCCAGCAATCCAGGGGGCTCGGATGGCTACACCTTC	CASNPGGSDGYTF
TRBV25-1	few	TRBJ2-5	TRBD1	TGTGCCAGCAGTGAATCCCGGACAGGGAAGGAGACCCAGTACTTC	CASSESRTGKETQYF
TRBV6-5	few	TRBJ1-6	TRBD1	TGTGCCAGCAGTTACCATAGGACAGGGGCTAATTCACCCCTCCACTTT	CASSYHRTGANSPLHF
TRBV7-9	NA	TRBJ2-2	TRBD2	TGTGCCAGCAGCTTCGCTGGACTAGCGGGGAACACCGGGGAGCTGTTTTTT	CASSFAGLAGNTGELFF
TRBV2	many	TRBJ1-5	NA	TGTGCCAGCAGTCCGGACAGAGGCAATCAGCCCCAGCATTTT	CASSPDRGNQPQHF
TRBV18	many	TRBJ2-5	TRBD2	TGTGCCAGCTCACCGCCCCTAGCGGTCCAAGAGACCCAGTACTTC	CASSPPLAVQETQYF
TRBV20-1	few	TRBJ2-5	NA	TGCAGTGCTAGAGAAGGGGTAGCTAAGTACTTC	CSAREGVAKYF
TRBV19	many	TRBJ1-5	NA	TGTGCCAGTAGTCTCTACCCTCAGCCCCAGCATTTT	CASSLYPQPQHF
TRBV11-3	few	TRBJ2-3	NA	TGTGCCAGCACCGCCCGAGGGACTTTGTTAGATACGCAGTATTTT	CASTARGTLLDTQYF
TRBV2	many	TRBJ1-2	NA	TGTGCCAGCAGTAGTTTTGCATATGGCTACACCTTC	CASSSFAYGYTF
TRBV6-5	few	TRBJ2-3	NA	TGTGCCAGCAGTTACTCGGGGGTAGCTGAAGATACGCAGTATTTT	CASSYSGVAEDTQYF
TRBV3-1	many	TRBJ2-3	NA	TGTGCCAGCAGCCAAGATCGGGGGACAGATACGCAGTATTTT	CASSQDRGTDTQYF
TRBV2	few	TRBJ2-1	TRBD2	TGTGCCAGCTCGGGACTACTATACAATGAGCAGTTCTTC	CASSGLLYNEQFF
TRBV20-1	NA	TRBJ1-1	NA	TGCAGTGCTAGAGATCTTAGGGAAGCTGAAGCTTTCTTT	CSARDLREAEAFF